A selection of T cell receptor beta chains follows, all from one sample in a study of Graves' ophthalmopathy and Graves' hyperthyroidism. TCRdb passed the multiplex PCR reads through MiXCR, listing each CDR3 protein once. The sample shows 150,000 to 200,000 distinct CDR3 sequences, roughly 36% of them seen only once. The sample consisted of peripheral blood. The receptor set was obtained from a man aged 30-40 years with Graves' ophthalmopathy. CDR3s include the opening cysteine and the closing phenylalanine or tryptophan. The D gene is left open where the match is weak. Part of the rows lack a size; the others show once, few, many or a class for expanded clones.

>many|TRBV15|TRBJ2-7|NA
CATSRGLTYEQYF
TGTGCCACCAGCAGAGGACTAACCTACGAGCAGTACTTC
>NA|TRBV6-1|TRBJ2-7|NA
CASKRVPTSEQYF
TGTGCCAGCAAGAGGGTCCCCACCAGCGAGCAGTACTTC
>NA|TRBV7-8|TRBJ1-6|TRBD1
CASSPRDSYSPLHF
TGTGCCAGCAGCCCACGGGACAGTTATTCACCCCTCCACTTT
>NA|TRBV12-3/TRBV12-4|TRBJ1-1|NA
CASSLSGRYDTEAFF
TGTGCCAGCAGTTTATCGGGCCGGTACGACACTGAAGCTTTCTTT
>many|TRBV7-2|TRBJ1-1|NA
CASSSPPGTEAFF
TGTGCCAGCAGCTCTCCCCCCGGCACTGAAGCTTTCTTT
>many|TRBV7-2|TRBJ1-2|NA
CASTLTPILYGYTF
TGTGCCAGCACCTTAACTCCGATTCTCTATGGCTACACCTTC
>NA|TRBV29-1|TRBJ2-2|NA
CSVGPAGTGELFF
TGCAGCGTTGGACCCGCGGGCACCGGGGAGCTGTTTTTT
>many|TRBV28|TRBJ2-7|TRBD1
CASSPTGQGYEQYF
TGTGCCAGCAGTCCCACGGGACAGGGCTACGAGCAGTACTTC
>many|TRBV18|TRBJ1-5|NA
CASSRQNSNQPQHF
TGTGCCAGCTCACGACAGAATAGCAATCAGCCCCAGCATTTT
>NA|TRBV6-5|TRBJ1-2|NA
CASRPGRRDYGYTF
TGTGCCAGCAGGCCTGGACGGCGAGACTATGGCTACACCTTC
>many|TRBV11-2|TRBJ2-7|NA
CASSLDPGSRPEQYF
TGTGCCAGCAGCTTAGATCCCGGATCCCGGCCCGAGCAGTACTTC
>NA|TRBV6-1|TRBJ2-3|NA
CASTRLGEQYF
TGTGCCAGCACCCGACTAGGGGAGCAGTATTTT
>NA|TRBV7-8|TRBJ2-7|NA
CASSLGQGRSRFREQYF
TGTGCCAGCAGCTTAGGTCAAGGACGTTCGCGGTTCCGCGAGCAGTACTTC
>NA|TRBV6-2/TRBV6-3|TRBJ2-7|NA
CASSYGGGTYEQYF
TGTGCCAGCAGTTACGGGGGCGGGACCTACGAGCAGTACTTC
>many|TRBV11-3|TRBJ2-7|TRBD2
CASSPVGLAGTYEQYF
TGTGCCAGCAGCCCGGTGGGGCTAGCGGGAACCTACGAGCAGTACTTC
>many|TRBV12-3/TRBV12-4|TRBJ2-2|NA
CASSLSGNLNTGELFF
TGTGCCAGCAGTTTGTCCGGCAATCTAAACACCGGGGAGCTGTTTTTT
>many|TRBV10-3|TRBJ2-7|NA
CASGLPYEQYF
TGTGCCTCCGGGTTACCCTACGAGCAGTACTTC
>NA|TRBV3-1|TRBJ1-1|TRBD1
CASSSPGGAYEAFF
TGTGCCAGCAGCTCACCAGGGGGCGCGTATGAAGCTTTCTTT
>many|TRBV27|TRBJ2-4|NA
CASSRDRLAKNIQYF
TGTGCCAGCAGTCGCGACAGACTAGCCAAAAACATTCAGTACTTC
>many|TRBV2|TRBJ1-1|TRBD1
CASTLVQGKAFF
TGTGCCAGCACCTTGGTACAGGGGAAAGCTTTCTTT
>many|TRBV9|TRBJ1-1|TRBD1
CASSITATGNTEASF
TGTGCCAGCAGCATAACCGCGACAGGGAACACTGAAGCTTCCTTT
>many|TRBV4-3|TRBJ1-1|NA
CASSQDWNGNTEAFF
TGCGCCAGCAGCCAAGACTGGAACGGGAACACTGAAGCTTTCTTT
>many|TRBV9|TRBJ2-2|NA
CASSVGGENTGELFF
TGTGCCAGCAGCGTAGGGGGAGAGAACACCGGGGAGCTGTTTTTT
>many|TRBV29-1|TRBJ1-1|NA
CSVATTAMNTEAFF
TGCAGCGTTGCAACGACAGCCATGAACACTGAAGCTTTCTTT
>many|TRBV28|TRBJ2-7|TRBD2
CASRSSGTLLEQYF
TGTGCCAGCAGATCCAGCGGGACTCTCCTCGAGCAGTACTTC
>NA|TRBV6-2/TRBV6-3|TRBJ2-7|TRBD2
CASSYWLAGDGQYF
TGTGCCAGCAGTTATTGGCTAGCGGGAGACGGGCAGTACTTC
>few|TRBV28|TRBJ2-7|NA
CASLSRKRAYEQYF
TGTGCCAGCCTATCTCGGAAAAGGGCCTACGAGCAGTACTTC
>NA|TRBV9|TRBJ1-1|NA
CASSLGDTLNTEAFF
TGTGCCAGCAGTCTAGGGGACACCTTGAACACTGAAGCTTTCTTT
>many|TRBV7-3|TRBJ1-6|TRBD1
CASSPGQGGSPLHF
TGTGCCAGCAGCCCCGGACAGGGGGGTTCACCCCTCCACTTT
>many|TRBV7-8|TRBJ2-5|NA
CASSFPYGGDRGETQYF
TGTGCCAGCAGCTTCCCCTACGGGGGAGACCGGGGAGAGACCCAGTACTTC